This is a list of T cell receptor beta chains from one sample in a study of T cells after yellow fever vaccination. TCRdb processed the 5' RACE reads anew with MiXCR; each CDR3 protein has one entry. In the table there are around 340,000 distinct CDR3 sequences, 8% to 10% of which are singletons. The material sequenced was PBMCs, taken on the day of the first yellow fever vaccination. These TCRs come from a man between 18 and 29 years old who received the YFV17D yellow fever vaccine. Both conserved end residues are part of each CDR3. D genes are given only for firm matches. Size tells how often a clone was seen (once, few, many) or the class of an expanded clone, and some rows leave it out.

V gene: TRBV6-2/TRBV6-3; clone size: .; D gene: TRBD2; J gene: TRBJ2-2; CDR3 DNA: TGTGCCAGCAGCCACGGACTAGCGGCGAACACCGGGGAGCTGTTTTTT; CDR3 protein: CASSHGLAANTGELFF
V gene: TRBV3-1; clone size: few; D gene: .; J gene: TRBJ1-2; CDR3 DNA: TGTGCCAGCAGCCCTGGGGGAGGGGGGATTCATGGCTACACCTTC; CDR3 protein: CASSPGGGGIHGYTF
V gene: TRBV5-1; clone size: many; D gene: .; J gene: TRBJ2-5; CDR3 DNA: TGCGCCAGCAGCTTGGGTCTGGAACTCGGGGCCCAGTACTTC; CDR3 protein: CASSLGLELGAQYF
V gene: TRBV4-3; clone size: few; D gene: .; J gene: TRBJ2-1; CDR3 DNA: TGCGCCAGCAGCCAAGAAAAGTCAGGGGCATACAATGAGCAGTTCTTC; CDR3 protein: CASSQEKSGAYNEQFF
V gene: TRBV4-2; clone size: few; D gene: TRBD1; J gene: TRBJ2-7; CDR3 DNA: TGTGCCAGCAGCCAAGAAAGGCAGGGGGCCTACGAGCAGTACTTC; CDR3 protein: CASSQERQGAYEQYF
V gene: TRBV6-5; clone size: few; D gene: .; J gene: TRBJ1-4; CDR3 DNA: TGTGCCAGCACTTCGTCCCGCAGGGGAAGGGTTGGGAGTGAAAAACTGTTTTTT; CDR3 protein: CASTSSRRGRVGSEKLFF
V gene: TRBV29-1; clone size: few; D gene: TRBD2; J gene: TRBJ2-1; CDR3 DNA: TGCAGCGTTAAATCGGGAGCGGGACCGCTCAATGAGCAGTTCTTC; CDR3 protein: CSVKSGAGPLNEQFF
V gene: TRBV15; clone size: many; D gene: TRBD2; J gene: TRBJ2-1; CDR3 DNA: TGTGCCACCAGAGGAGAAGGGACTAGCGGATACAATGAGCAGTTCTTC; CDR3 protein: CATRGEGTSGYNEQFF
V gene: TRBV20-1; clone size: few; D gene: .; J gene: TRBJ1-4; CDR3 DNA: TGCAGTGCTAGTTTCGGCCGCGTACTTAATGAAAAACTGTTTTTT; CDR3 protein: CSASFGRVLNEKLFF
V gene: TRBV5-1; clone size: few; D gene: TRBD1; J gene: TRBJ2-3; CDR3 DNA: TGCGCCAGCACCACATATCCCAAATTCGGGACAGGTTACACAGATACGCAGTATTTT; CDR3 protein: CASTTYPKFGTGYTDTQYF
V gene: TRBV24-1; clone size: .; D gene: TRBD1; J gene: TRBJ2-3; CDR3 DNA: TGTGCCACCAGTGATTCCGGGACAGTATGCACAGATACGCAGTATTTT; CDR3 protein: CATSDSGTVCTDTQYF
V gene: TRBV25-1; clone size: .; D gene: .; J gene: TRBJ1-1; CDR3 DNA: TGTGCCAGCAGTGCGCCGGGGGCCAAGGGAGCTTTCTTT; CDR3 protein: CASSAPGAKGAFF
V gene: TRBV6-5; clone size: few; D gene: .; J gene: TRBJ1-4; CDR3 DNA: TGTGCCAGCAGTTCCCATCTGGAGGGGCTGGGAGAAAAACTGTTTTTT; CDR3 protein: CASSSHLEGLGEKLFF
V gene: TRBV7-2; clone size: few; D gene: .; J gene: TRBJ2-7; CDR3 DNA: TGTGCCAGCAGCTTAGCTGTAGGGATCGGCTACGAGCAGTACTTC; CDR3 protein: CASSLAVGIGYEQYF
V gene: TRBV5-1; clone size: many; D gene: .; J gene: TRBJ1-2; CDR3 DNA: TGCGCCAGCAGCTTGGGAGAGACAGTGGGTGGCTACACCTTC; CDR3 protein: CASSLGETVGGYTF
V gene: TRBV12-3/TRBV12-4; clone size: .; D gene: .; J gene: TRBJ2-1; CDR3 DNA: TGTGCCAGCAGTTGGACCGGGACTGGATCCTACAATGAGCAGTTCTTC; CDR3 protein: CASSWTGTGSYNEQFF
V gene: TRBV7-9; clone size: few; D gene: .; J gene: TRBJ2-1; CDR3 DNA: TGTGCCAGCATTCAGGCCACAGGGAATGAGCAGTTCTTC; CDR3 protein: CASIQATGNEQFF
V gene: TRBV2; clone size: many; D gene: .; J gene: TRBJ2-7; CDR3 DNA: TGTGCCACTACCCTGACTGACTCCTACGAGCAGTACTTC; CDR3 protein: CATTLTDSYEQYF
V gene: TRBV29-1; clone size: .; D gene: .; J gene: TRBJ1-2; CDR3 DNA: TGCAGCGCACTCCGGGCAGGGGTGGGCTATGGCTACACCTTC; CDR3 protein: CSALRAGVGYGYTF
V gene: TRBV12-3/TRBV12-4; clone size: many; D gene: .; J gene: TRBJ2-5; CDR3 DNA: TGTGCCAGCAGTTTCTCAGGGGAAGAGACCCAGTACTTC; CDR3 protein: CASSFSGEETQYF
V gene: TRBV28; clone size: many; D gene: .; J gene: TRBJ2-1; CDR3 DNA: TGTGCCAGCAGTTCTGTAGGGGGGGGGCCCAATGAGCAGTTCTTC; CDR3 protein: CASSSVGGGPNEQFF
V gene: TRBV27; clone size: few; D gene: TRBD2; J gene: TRBJ2-2; CDR3 DNA: TGTGCCAGCAGTACTAGCGGGGGGCACACCGGGGAGCTGTTTTTT; CDR3 protein: CASSTSGGHTGELFF
V gene: TRBV24-1; clone size: .; D gene: .; J gene: TRBJ2-1; CDR3 DNA: TGTGCCACCAGTGATTGGGCGGGGAGCTCCTACAATGAGCAGTTCTTC; CDR3 protein: CATSDWAGSSYNEQFF
V gene: TRBV9; clone size: .; D gene: .; J gene: TRBJ2-3; CDR3 DNA: TGTGCCAGCAGCCCAGAGGGGGGGCAGGCAGATACGCAGTATTTT; CDR3 protein: CASSPEGGQADTQYF
V gene: TRBV5-4; clone size: .; D gene: .; J gene: TRBJ2-7; CDR3 DNA: TGTGCCAGCAGCTTGCAGGACAGATACTACGAGCAGTACTTC; CDR3 protein: CASSLQDRYYEQYF
V gene: TRBV12-3/TRBV12-4; clone size: few; D gene: TRBD1; J gene: TRBJ2-5; CDR3 DNA: TGTGCCAGCAGTCAAGGACAGGGGGCGGCCCCCGGAGTCCAGTACTTC; CDR3 protein: CASSQGQGAAPGVQYF
V gene: TRBV6-1; clone size: .; D gene: TRBD1; J gene: TRBJ1-5; CDR3 DNA: TGTGCCAGTCTTTTGCCAGGGGGCAGCAATCAGCCCCAGCATTTT; CDR3 protein: CASLLPGGSNQPQHF
V gene: TRBV7-3; clone size: few; D gene: .; J gene: TRBJ2-2; CDR3 DNA: TGTGCCAGCAGCTTAGGGTTCGCGAACACCGGGGAGCTGTTTTTT; CDR3 protein: CASSLGFANTGELFF
V gene: TRBV10-3; clone size: few; D gene: .; J gene: TRBJ2-7; CDR3 DNA: TGTGCGACCGGCGCACAGGGCTCCTACGAGCAGTACTTC; CDR3 protein: CATGAQGSYEQYF
V gene: TRBV4-1; clone size: few; D gene: .; J gene: TRBJ1-4; CDR3 DNA: TGCGCCAGCAGCCCCGGACCCCTGGCTAATGAAAAACTGTTTTTT; CDR3 protein: CASSPGPLANEKLFF
V gene: TRBV5-4; clone size: many; D gene: TRBD2; J gene: TRBJ2-3; CDR3 DNA: TGTGCCAGCAGCTTGGTGTTAGCGGGGTTCCGTACGCAGTATTTT; CDR3 protein: CASSLVLAGFRTQYF
V gene: TRBV20-1; clone size: few; D gene: .; J gene: TRBJ1-3; CDR3 DNA: TGCAGTGCCCTCGATGGAAACACCATATATTTT; CDR3 protein: CSALDGNTIYF
V gene: TRBV5-6; clone size: many; D gene: .; J gene: TRBJ1-1; CDR3 DNA: TGTGCCAGCAGCCATGTACAGGGACTTTCTGAAGCTTTCTTT; CDR3 protein: CASSHVQGLSEAFF
V gene: TRBV6-5; clone size: .; D gene: .; J gene: TRBJ2-6; CDR3 DNA: TGTGCCAGCAGTTACTCAGGACAGACTGGGGCCAACGTCCTGACTTTC; CDR3 protein: CASSYSGQTGANVLTF
V gene: TRBV5-1; clone size: many; D gene: TRBD1; J gene: TRBJ2-1; CDR3 DNA: TGCGCCAGCAGCCCCTGGGGACAGAAATACAATGAGCAGTTCTTC; CDR3 protein: CASSPWGQKYNEQFF